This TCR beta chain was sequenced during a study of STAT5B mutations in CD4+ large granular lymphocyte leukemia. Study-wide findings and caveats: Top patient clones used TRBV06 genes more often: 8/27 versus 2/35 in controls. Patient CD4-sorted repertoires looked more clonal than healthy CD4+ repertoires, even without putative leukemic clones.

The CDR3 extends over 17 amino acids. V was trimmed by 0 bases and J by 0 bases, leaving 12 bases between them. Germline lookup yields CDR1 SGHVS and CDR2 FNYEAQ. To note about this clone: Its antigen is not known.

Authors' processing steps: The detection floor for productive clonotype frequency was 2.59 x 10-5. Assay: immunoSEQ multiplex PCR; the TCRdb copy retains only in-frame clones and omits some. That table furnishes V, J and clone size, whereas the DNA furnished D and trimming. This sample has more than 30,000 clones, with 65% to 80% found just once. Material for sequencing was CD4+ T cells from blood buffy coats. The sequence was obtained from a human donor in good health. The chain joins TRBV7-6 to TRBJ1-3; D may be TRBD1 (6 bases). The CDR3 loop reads CASSLANTGSSGNTIYF. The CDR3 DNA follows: TGTGCCAGCAGCTTAGCGAACACAGGGAGCTCTGGAAACACCATATATTTT.